One and the same sample provided the 21 T cell receptor beta chains below, sequenced in a study of T-cell memory formation after mild COVID-19. TCRdb independently ran MiXCR on the 5' RACE reads; one entry per CDR3 protein. The sample consists of about 62,000 distinct CDR3 sequences, about a tenth of them appearing once. Sample: PBMCs or a T cell subset sorted from them (not recorded which). The receptors were sampled from a young man who had mild COVID-19 (a few samples of this study predate the infection). Cell type and time point are not known.

This clonotype was recorded at least ten times. V is TRBV20-1 and J is TRBJ1-5; the D is unclear. CDR1 is DFQATT and CDR2 is SNEGSKA in the germline V gene (reference sequence). CDR3 length: 12 amino acids. V lost 4 bases and J lost 3, with 7 bases in between. As DNA, the CDR3 is TGCAGTGCTACCGGGCCCAATCAGCCCCAGCATTTT. Translated: CSATGPNQPQHF.

The CDR3 region has the DNA TGTGCCAGCAGCCCCGCAGGGAACTATGGCTACACCTTC. It yields the protein CASSPAGNYGYTF. The chain joins TRBV11-2 to TRBJ1-2, with a tentative D call TRBD1 (5 bases). V lost 5 bases, J lost 2 bases, and 9 bases lay in between. Germline loops: CDR1 SGHAT, CDR2 FQNNGV. The CDR3 is 13 residues long. The whole variable domain, remainder taken from reference TRBV11-2 and TRBJ1-2, is EAGVAQSPRYKIIEKRQSVAFWCNPISGHATLYWYQQILGQGPKLLIQFQNNGVVDDSQLPKDRFSAERLKGVDSTLKIQPAKLEDSAVYLCASSPAGNYGYTFGSGTRLTVV.

This clonotype was observed at least ten times. The gene calls are TRBV6-5 and TRBJ1-5; D remains unclear. The CDR3 runs 16 residues. V lost 6 bases, J lost 0 bases, and 15 bases lay in between. Germline V gives CDR1 MNHEY, CDR2 SVGAGI. The CDR3 coding sequence is TGTGCCAGCAGAGGTACCGGGTCCCCTAGCAATCAGCCCCAGCATTTT. Its translation: CASRGTGSPSNQPQHF.

The V and J genes are TRBV27 and TRBJ2-5; D possibly corresponds to TRBD2 (7 bases). V gave up 2 bases and J gave up 5 bases, with 12 bases separating them. CDR1 and CDR2 (germline): MNHEY, SMNVEV (reference sequence). This CDR3 has 14 amino acids. CDR3 DNA sequence: TGTGCCAGCAGTTTAGACAGGCGGGGGGAGACCCAGTACTTC. Translation: CASSLDRRGETQYF.

V gene TRBV7-2 combines with J gene TRBJ2-3, with 9 bases identical to TRBD1. The CDR3 has 15 residues. Germline V CDR1 and CDR2: SGHTA, FQGNSA. Trimming at V came to 2 bases and at J to 5 bases, leaving 5 bases not matched to a gene. This chain's CDR3 is CASSLLRTGEDTQYF. The CDR3 DNA sequence: TGTGCCAGCAGCTTACTAAGGACAGGGGAAGATACGCAGTATTTT.

V gene TRBV6-2 or TRBV6-3 combines with J gene TRBJ2-7; D is unresolved. Germline CDR1 is MNHEY and CDR2 is SVGEGT. The CDR3 totals 11 residues. Trimming took 7 bases from V and 6 from J, leaving 10 bases between them. CDR3 residues: CASTTGGEQYF. DNA for the CDR3: TGTGCCAGCACTACCGGTGGCGAGCAGTACTTC.

This chain links TRBV20-1 with TRBJ1-1; 9 bases map to TRBD1. The CDR3 has 12 amino acids. Trimming removed 5 bases from V and 9 bases from J; junction bases left unmatched: 7. CDR1 and CDR2 (germline): DFQATT, SNEGSKA (reference sequence). The CDR3 sequence: CSAFDRGSQAFF. As DNA, the CDR3 is TGCAGTGCTTTCGACAGGGGGAGTCAAGCTTTCTTT.

This clonotype came up a few times. CDR3 sequence (DNA): TGCGCCAGCAGCCAAGGTGACAGGGGGAAGAACTATGGCTACACCTTC. It specifies CASSQGDRGKNYGYTF. The chain employs TRBV4-1 and TRBJ1-2; 9 bases map to TRBD1. The ends lost 1 base at V and 2 bases at J; junction bases unmatched: 5. Germline CDR1 and CDR2: MGHRA and YSYEKL. The CDR3 is 16 residues long.

This clonotype was counted ten times or more. This chain links TRBV25-1 with TRBJ2-2; the D is unclear. The CDR3 sequence is 15 residues long. Germline loops: CDR1 MGHDK, CDR2 SYGVNS. V was cut by 6 bases and J by 1 base, with 12 bases left in between. In DNA form, the CDR3 reads TGTGCCAGCAGCCTAATAGGAGAGAACACCGGGGAGCTGTTTTTT. This translates into CASSLIGENTGELFF.

This clonotype was recorded at least ten times. The chain employs TRBV18 and TRBJ2-1, with 9 bases identical to TRBD2. V lost 1 base and J lost 6; bases outside the gene matches: 7. Germline-derived CDR1 and CDR2 are KGHSH and LQKENI. The CDR3 is made up of 16 amino acids. CDR3 residues: CASSPRRRGGINEQFF. Here the CDR3 DNA reads TGTGCCAGCTCACCACGACGGCGGGGGGGCATCAATGAGCAGTTCTTC.

There are a few counts of this clonotype. This rearrangement joins TRBV7-3 to TRBJ2-1; perhaps D is TRBD1 or TRBD2 (5 bases each). CDR3 length: 17 residues. From germline, CDR1 is SGHTA and CDR2 FQGTGA. The V end was cut by 3 bases, the J end by 4 bases, with 19 bases between. CDR3 nucleotide sequence: TGTGCCAGCAGCTTTCGAAGTGGGGGACCCGCGTACAATGAGCAGTTCTTC. Translated, it gives CASSFRSGGPAYNEQFF.

This clonotype was seen a handful of times. V gene TRBV29-1 combines with J gene TRBJ2-3; D uncertain. The germline V gene has CDR1 SQVTM and CDR2 ANQGSEA. This CDR3 contains 13 residues. V was shortened by 6 bases and J by 3 bases, with 13 bases between the two germline ends. CDR3 bases: TGCAGCGTCGGATTAGTTACGACAGATACGCAGTATTTT. This translates into CSVGLVTTDTQYF.

This chain links TRBV20-1 with TRBJ2-1; weak D call: TRBD1 (5 bases). V dropped 1 base and J dropped 4 bases, with 17 bases sitting between them. Germline V gene data show CDR1 as DFQATT and CDR2 as SNEGSKA (reference sequence). There are 16 residues in the CDR3. CDR3: CSARGDSPNRYNEQFF. CDR3 coding DNA: TGCAGTGCTAGAGGAGACAGTCCCAATCGGTACAATGAGCAGTTCTTC.

This clonotype was detected only a few times. The V gene is TRBV7-9, the J gene TRBJ1-1, with D perhaps matching TRBD1 (6 bases). V lost 3 bases to trimming and J lost 8 bases, with 13 bases between them. The CDR3 loop spans 13 amino acids. CDR1 and CDR2 from the germline V gene are SEHNR and FQNEAQ (reference sequence). CDR3 loop: CASSFLDRKEAFF. CDR3 nucleotides: TGTGCCAGCAGCTTCCTCGACAGGAAAGAAGCTTTCTTT.

This clonotype was seen only a few times. The chain recombines TRBV5-1 with TRBJ2-5, with TRBD2 matching 7 bases. Germline V gene sequence: CDR1 SGHRS, CDR2 YFSETQ. The J segment lost 5 bases and the V segment lost 2 bases, leaving 6 bases of the junction unmatched. CDR3 length: 14 amino acids. DNA of the CDR3: TGCGCCAGCAGCTTTAGGGCGGGGGATGAGACCCAGTACTTC. Amino acids: CASSFRAGDETQYF.

The gene calls are TRBV4-1 and TRBJ1-5; 8 nucleotides align to TRBD1. Germline V gene data show CDR1 as MGHRA and CDR2 as YSYEKL. Trimming at V came to 4 bases and at J to 4 bases, leaving 6 bases not matched to a gene. This CDR3 is 15 amino acids long. The CDR3 DNA reads as TGCGCCAGCAGCCCGACAGGGGCGACTAATCAGCCCCAGCATTTT. Translated: CASSPTGATNQPQHF.

In its sample, this clonotype ranks as medium-sized. V is TRBV7-2 and J is TRBJ2-3; maybe TRBD2 (5 bases). The CDR3 extends over 13 amino acids. Trimming took 1 base from V and 3 from J, leaving 5 bases between them. The germline V gene has CDR1 SGHTA and CDR2 FQGNSA. The DNA of the CDR3 is TGTGCCAGCAGCTTAGGCGGGACAGATACGCAGTATTTT. It translates to CASSLGGTDTQYF.

The rearrangement uses TRBV2 and TRBJ1-2, with a weak D call TRBD1 (6 bases). Between the trimmed V and J ends, which lost 7 bases and 3 bases, there was a span of 15 bases. CDR3 length equals 14 residues. The V gene's germline CDR1 is SNHLY and CDR2 FYNNEI. CDR3 in DNA: TGTGCCAGCAAGCCATGGGGGGGCGACTATGGCTACACCTTC. The encoded protein is CASKPWGGDYGYTF.

V and J are TRBV20-1 and TRBJ1-2; 10 nucleotides line up with TRBD1. V gave up 3 bases and J gave up 1 base; unmatched junction bases: 2. There are 14 residues in the CDR3. Germline-derived CDR1 and CDR2 are DFQATT and SNEGSKA (reference sequence). CDR3 residues: CSARGDRGNYGYTF. CDR3 sequence (DNA): TGCAGTGCTAGGGGGGACAGGGGTAACTATGGCTACACCTTC.

This rearrangement joins TRBV7-6 to TRBJ2-3; 8 bases are shared with TRBD1. V was clipped by 3 bases and J by 0 bases; unmatched bases: 2. There are 15 residues in the CDR3. Per germline, CDR1 SGHVS and CDR2 FNYEAQ. The CDR3, as DNA: TGTGCCAGCAGCTTGGCAGGGGGCAGCACAGATACGCAGTATTTT. As protein: CASSLAGGSTDTQYF.

This clonotype has just a few counts. The chain couples TRBV4-3 to TRBJ2-3; D is unclear. The CDR3 spans 14 residues. Germline-derived CDR1 and CDR2 are LGHNA and YSLEER. Trimming stripped 5 bases from V and 6 bases from J, with 15 bases between. The chain's CDR3 is CASSSSLLRDTQYF. The CDR3, as DNA: TGCGCCAGCAGCTCCTCCCTCCTTCGCGATACGCAGTATTTT.